This T cell receptor beta chain was sequenced for a study of T cell changes during pregnancy in multiple sclerosis. TCRdb's table, derived via immunoSEQ multiplex PCR, lists solely in-frame clones and lacks some. This sample has fewer than 45,000 clones; roughly 90% occur once, and the top ten carry approximately 5.9%. The CDR3 is made up of 13 amino acids. Germline lookup yields CDR1 SGDLS and CDR2 YYNGEE. V was cut by 4 bases and J by 1 base, with 8 bases left in between. The specimen was peripheral blood, collected in the third trimester of pregnancy. The sequence was obtained from a female donor in good health, enrolled as a control in a pregnancy study. The rearrangement uses TRBV9 and TRBJ1-1; D ambiguous. CDR3 residues: CASSIGGNTEAFF. The DNA of the CDR3 is TGTGCCAGCAGCATTGGCGGGAACACTGAAGCTTTCTTT.